One sample yielded the 9 T cell receptor beta chains listed below, sequenced in a study of T cells in Graves' hyperthyroidism and ophthalmopathy. TCR beta CDR3 sequences were amplified from RNA transcripts. During a first-round RT-PCR of the TCR CDR3, the HTBI primer set was used. One entry per CDR3 protein results from TCRdb running MiXCR on the multiplex PCR reads. The sample contains 700,000 to 950,000 distinct CDR3 sequences, under 45% of which appear only once. Sequencing was carried out using blood. These TCRs come from a woman between 40 and 55 years old with Graves' hyperthyroidism.

This clonotype was detected only a few times. The V and J genes are TRBV12-3 or TRBV12-4 and TRBJ2-7; 9 bases fit TRBD2. V lost 6 bases and J lost 1; bases outside the gene matches: 4. The CDR3 loop spans 14 amino acids. The CDR3 nucleotides read TGTGCCAGCAGGTTGACTAGCGGTTCCTACGAGCAGTACTTC. Residues: CASRLTSGSYEQYF.

V is TRBV4-3 and J is TRBJ1-2; D is uncertain. The CDR3 is 16 amino acids. Looked up from germline, CDR1 is LGHNA and CDR2 is YSLEER. The V and J ends lost 0 bases and 1 base respectively, with 12 bases between them. CDR3 sequence (DNA): TGCGCCAGCAGCCAAGACGCGGCGGGTAATAACTATGGCTACACCTTC. Its protein product is CASSQDAAGNNYGYTF.

This rearrangement joins TRBV6-5 to TRBJ2-5, with D possibly matching TRBD1 (6 bases). CDR3 size: 14 residues. Germline V gene lookup returns CDR1 MNHEY and CDR2 SVGAGI. V was cut by 2 bases and J by 0 bases, with 7 bases left in between. The CDR3 bases are TGTGCCAGCAGTTACCAGGGGAACCAAGAGACCCAGTACTTC. Its translation: CASSYQGNQETQYF.

This clonotype was recorded at least ten times. The CDR3 DNA follows: TGTGCCAGCAGCTTAGTCGAGGCCACTGAAGCTTTCTTT. Translation gives CASSLVEATEAFF. V and J are TRBV7-9 and TRBJ1-1; no definite D call. CDR1 is SEHNR and CDR2 is FQNEAQ in the germline V gene (reference sequence). The CDR3 has 13 residues. The V and J ends lost 1 base and 4 bases respectively, with 7 bases between them.

The chain is built from TRBV13 and TRBJ2-5; D unclear. The CDR3 totals 12 residues. V was pared by 7 bases and J by 5 bases, with 11 bases between. The germline V gene has CDR1 PRHDT and CDR2 FYEKMQ (reference sequence). CDR3 protein: CASTLGGETQYF. The CDR3 DNA reads TGTGCCAGCACCCTGGGTGGGGAGACCCAGTACTTC.

This clonotype has at least ten counts. V and J are TRBV4-3 and TRBJ2-7; possibly TRBD2 for D (6 bases). This CDR3 comprises 14 residues. In germline, CDR1 is LGHNA, CDR2 YSLEER. V lost 0 bases to trimming and J lost 4 bases, with 10 bases between them. The CDR3 DNA follows: TGCGCCAGCAGCCAAGATCTCGGGAGTTACGAGCAGTACTTC. Protein product: CASSQDLGSYEQYF.

Only a few counts were recorded for this clonotype. The genes are TRBV6-5 and TRBJ2-7; D may be TRBD2 (5 bases). Germline V gene data show CDR1 as MNHEY and CDR2 as SVGAGI. This CDR3 is built from 14 residues. Deletions cut 0 bases from V and 3 bases from J, with 9 bases between. The CDR3 sequence: CASSYSADYYEQYF. The CDR3 DNA sequence: TGTGCCAGCAGTTACTCGGCAGACTACTACGAGCAGTACTTC.

This clonotype came up many times. This chain connects TRBV4-3 to TRBJ2-7; D is ambiguous. Trimming stripped 1 base from V and 1 base from J, with 8 bases between. The CDR3 length is 14 residues. Germline V gene sequence: CDR1 LGHNA, CDR2 YSLEER. The DNA for the CDR3 is TGCGCCAGCAGCCAAGGAGGCAGTTCCTACGAGCAGTACTTC. Translation gives CASSQGGSSYEQYF.

This clonotype has a count of ten or more. The chain joins TRBV7-9 to TRBJ1-1; no reliable D call. Trimming removed 5 bases at V and 7 bases at J, with 8 bases between. Germline loops: CDR1 SEHNR, CDR2 FQNEAQ (reference sequence). This CDR3 has 11 residues. The CDR3 is CASSQTDEAFF. The CDR3 DNA reads TGTGCCAGCAGCCAAACGGATGAAGCTTTCTTT.